The rows below give T cell receptor beta chains drawn from one sample of a study of CD8+ T cells in alopecia areata. Measured with immunoSEQ multiplex PCR; TCRdb has only the in-frame clones, and not every one. Here the sample spans about 120,000 clones, less than 75% being singletons. The sequencing used CD8+ T cells sorted from blood, collected at week 4, from a patient treated with tofacitinib. The origin of the receptors is a human donor with alopecia areata. Both conserved end residues are part of each CDR3. Expanded clones get a size class; other rows say once, few or many, or leave the size out.

V: TRBV5-6; J: TRBJ2-3; size: -; CDR3: CASSLASGGADTQYF
V: TRBV7-9; J: TRBJ2-4; size: few; CDR3: CASSAPGQLIGIQYF
V: TRBV7-9; J: TRBJ2-3; size: -; CDR3: CASSFTSGETDTQYF
V: TRBV30; J: TRBJ1-2; size: -; CDR3: CACLEGYGYTF
V: TRBV5-1; J: TRBJ2-7; size: -; CDR3: CASSTGTVTYEQYF
V: TRBV28; J: TRBJ2-5; size: -; CDR3: CASSSTDYRETQYF
V: TRBV30; J: TRBJ2-5; size: -; CDR3: CAWTPDSFQETQYF
V: TRBV30; J: TRBJ2-7; size: -; CDR3: CAWSKGLYEQYF
V: TRBV7-9; J: TRBJ2-5; size: few; CDR3: CASSLGLEETQYF
V: TRBV27; J: TRBJ1-1; size: -; CDR3: CASSPPWGGLNTEAFF
V: TRBV29-1; J: TRBJ2-3; size: few; CDR3: CSVEDGATDTQYF
V: TRBV27; J: TRBJ2-1; size: -; CDR3: CASSLLNEQFF
V: TRBV30; J: TRBJ1-1; size: once; CDR3: CAWSVAGNTEAFF
V: TRBV30; J: TRBJ2-1; size: -; CDR3: CAWSRRGDEQFF
V: TRBV29-1; J: TRBJ1-1; size: -; CDR3: CSVDRGKPEAFF
V: TRBV27; J: TRBJ2-1; size: few; CDR3: CASSSSAGHPSYNEQFF
V: TRBV15; J: TRBJ2-1; size: -; CDR3: CATSPDPSSYNEQFF
V: TRBV27; J: TRBJ2-7; size: -; CDR3: CASGPLSSYEQYF
V: TRBV5-6; J: TRBJ1-5; size: -; CDR3: CASSQSGEQPQHF
V: TRBV16; J: TRBJ1-1; size: -; CDR3: CASSQSPNKEAFF
V: TRBV28; J: TRBJ2-3; size: once; CDR3: CASSWTVYTQYF
V: TRBV30; J: TRBJ2-5; size: -; CDR3: CAWRERGQWDETQYF
V: TRBV5-6; J: TRBJ2-6; size: few; CDR3: CASSSDISGANVLTF
V: TRBV29-1; J: TRBJ2-7; size: few; CDR3: CSVLTGTVSEQYF
V: TRBV2; J: TRBJ2-1; size: -; CDR3: CASFPGPHGLDEQFF
V: TRBV27; J: TRBJ1-1; size: -; CDR3: CASSPIMSRGLTEAFF
V: TRBV4-3; J: TRBJ1-6; size: few; CDR3: CASSQDRIGGNSPLHF
V: TRBV6-1; J: TRBJ2-1; size: few; CDR3: CASSESYLVNEQFF
V: TRBV5-4; J: TRBJ2-3; size: -; CDR3: CASSLGDFEDTQYF
V: TRBV10-3; J: TRBJ1-1; size: -; CDR3: CAIRTDRDSLPRAFF
V: TRBV27; J: TRBJ1-2; size: -; CDR3: CASFETGREGYTF
V: TRBV29-1; J: TRBJ2-5; size: -; CDR3: CSVEGRVGETQYF
V: TRBV29-1; J: TRBJ2-4; size: -; CDR3: CSDEGVENIQYF
V: TRBV25-1; J: TRBJ1-1; size: -; CDR3: CATRQGFEAFF
V: TRBV29-1; J: TRBJ1-4; size: -; CDR3: CSVDPGQSNEKLFF
V: TRBV25-1; J: TRBJ2-3; size: -; CDR3: CASGTPDTQYF
V: TRBV2; J: TRBJ1-1; size: few; CDR3: CATLEAFF
V: TRBV30; J: TRBJ2-7; size: -; CDR3: CAWSSGTGLYEQYF
V: TRBV29-1; J: TRBJ1-2; size: -; CDR3: CSADRDGYYGYTF
V: TRBV30; J: TRBJ2-7; size: -; CDR3: CAWSPTSYEQYF
V: TRBV30; J: TRBJ2-7; size: -; CDR3: CAWSVSTGEAYEQYF
V: TRBV5-6; J: TRBJ1-3; size: -; CDR3: CASSPGSSGNTIYF
V: TRBV7-9; J: TRBJ2-5; size: -; CDR3: CASSPRETQYF
V: TRBV4-1; J: TRBJ2-2; size: -; CDR3: CASSQVDAGGALTGELFF
V: TRBV13; J: TRBJ2-1; size: -; CDR3: CASSLGSSGGSYNEQFF
V: TRBV15; J: TRBJ1-1; size: -; CDR3: CATSHYHEGADVAFF
V: TRBV4-1; J: TRBJ1-5; size: -; CDR3: CASSQGQGARQPQHF
V: TRBV2; J: TRBJ2-5; size: -; CDR3: CASLKTQGSGGTQYF
V: TRBV29-1; J: TRBJ1-4; size: -; CDR3: CSVLNLGEKLFF
V: TRBV29-1; J: TRBJ2-7; size: few; CDR3: CSVEDRVDEQYF
V: TRBV30; J: TRBJ2-4; size: -; CDR3: CAWSVHGSGDIQYF
V: TRBV30; J: TRBJ2-2; size: -; CDR3: CAWSGWGTRGGELFF
V: TRBV29-1; J: TRBJ2-5; size: -; CDR3: CSVGETGSWEETQYF
V: TRBV29-1; J: TRBJ2-5; size: -; CDR3: CSADRDLQETQYF
V: TRBV30; J: TRBJ1-1; size: few; CDR3: CAWSVGSTEAFF